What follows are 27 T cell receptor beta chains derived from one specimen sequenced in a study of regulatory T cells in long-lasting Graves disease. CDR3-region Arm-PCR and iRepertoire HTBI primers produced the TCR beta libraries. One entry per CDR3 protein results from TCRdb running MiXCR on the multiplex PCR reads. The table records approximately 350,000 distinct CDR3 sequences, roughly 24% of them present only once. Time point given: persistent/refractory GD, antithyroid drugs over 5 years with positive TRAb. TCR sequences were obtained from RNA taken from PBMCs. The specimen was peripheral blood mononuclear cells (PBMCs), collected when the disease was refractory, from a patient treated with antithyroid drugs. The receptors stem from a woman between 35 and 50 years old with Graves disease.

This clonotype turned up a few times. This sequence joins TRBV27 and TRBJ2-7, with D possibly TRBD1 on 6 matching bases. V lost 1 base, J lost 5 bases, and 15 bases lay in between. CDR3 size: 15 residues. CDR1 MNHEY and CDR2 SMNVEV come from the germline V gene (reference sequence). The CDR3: CASSLLTGSGHEQYF. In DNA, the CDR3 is TGTGCCAGCAGTTTATTGACAGGCTCGGGTCACGAGCAGTACTTC.

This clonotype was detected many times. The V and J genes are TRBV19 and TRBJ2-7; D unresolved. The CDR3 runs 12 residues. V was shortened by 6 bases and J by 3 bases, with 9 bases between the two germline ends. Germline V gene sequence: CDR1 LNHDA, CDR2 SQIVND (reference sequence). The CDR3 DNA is TGTGCCAGTAGGACCGACAACTACGAGCAGTACTTC. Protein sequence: CASRTDNYEQYF.

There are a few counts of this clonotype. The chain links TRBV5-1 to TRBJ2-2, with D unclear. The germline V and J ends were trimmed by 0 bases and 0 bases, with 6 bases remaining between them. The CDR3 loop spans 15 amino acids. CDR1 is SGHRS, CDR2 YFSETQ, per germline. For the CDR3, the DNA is TGCGCCAGCAGCTTGGGCCATACGAACACCGGGGAGCTGTTTTTT. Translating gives CASSLGHTNTGELFF. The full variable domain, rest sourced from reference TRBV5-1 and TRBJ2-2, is KAGVTQTPRYLIKTRGQQVTLSCSPISGHRSVSWYQQTPGQGLQFLFEYFSETQRNKGNFPGRFSGRQFSNSRSEMNVSTLELGDSALYLCASSLGHTNTGELFFGEGSRLTVL.

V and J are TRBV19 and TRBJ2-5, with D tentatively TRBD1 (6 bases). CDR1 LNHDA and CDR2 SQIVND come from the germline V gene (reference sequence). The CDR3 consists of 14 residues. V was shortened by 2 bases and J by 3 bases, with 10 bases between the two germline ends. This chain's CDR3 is CASSIFHREETQYF. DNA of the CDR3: TGTGCCAGTAGTATATTTCACAGGGAAGAGACCCAGTACTTC. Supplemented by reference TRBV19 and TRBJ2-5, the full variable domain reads DGGITQSPKYLFRKEGQNVTLSCEQNLNHDAMYWYRQDPGQGLRLIYYSQIVNDFQKGDIAEGYSVSREKKESFPLTVTSAQKNPTAFYLCASSIFHREETQYFGPGTRLLVL.

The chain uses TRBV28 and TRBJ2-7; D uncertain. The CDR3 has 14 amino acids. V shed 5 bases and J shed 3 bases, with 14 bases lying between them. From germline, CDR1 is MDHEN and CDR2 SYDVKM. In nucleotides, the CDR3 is TGTGCCAGCAGTCCCGTCGTTCCTGGCTACGAGCAGTACTTC. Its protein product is CASSPVVPGYEQYF.

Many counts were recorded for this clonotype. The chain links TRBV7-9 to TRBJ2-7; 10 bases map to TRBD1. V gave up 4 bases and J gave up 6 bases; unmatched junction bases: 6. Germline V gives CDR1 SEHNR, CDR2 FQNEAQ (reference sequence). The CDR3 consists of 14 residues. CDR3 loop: CASSSGTGVGEQYF. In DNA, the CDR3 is TGTGCCAGCAGCTCCGGGACAGGGGTTGGCGAGCAGTACTTC.

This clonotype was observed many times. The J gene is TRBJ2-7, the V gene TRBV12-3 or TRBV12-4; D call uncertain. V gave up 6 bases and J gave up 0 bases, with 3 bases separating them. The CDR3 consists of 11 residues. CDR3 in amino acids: CASSVSYEQYF. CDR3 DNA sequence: TGTGCCAGCAGCGTCTCCTACGAGCAGTACTTC.

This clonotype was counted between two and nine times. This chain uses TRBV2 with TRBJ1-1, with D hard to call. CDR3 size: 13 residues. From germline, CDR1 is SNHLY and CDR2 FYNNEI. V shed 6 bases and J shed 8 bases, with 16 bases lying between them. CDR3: CASRRRDSPEAFF. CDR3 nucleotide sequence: TGTGCCAGCAGGCGAAGGGATTCCCCAGAAGCTTTCTTT.

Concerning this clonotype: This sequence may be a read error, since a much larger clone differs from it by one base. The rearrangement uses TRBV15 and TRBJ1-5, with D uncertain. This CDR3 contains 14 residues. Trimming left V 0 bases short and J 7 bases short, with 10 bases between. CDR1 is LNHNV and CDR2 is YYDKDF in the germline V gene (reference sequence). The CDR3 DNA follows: TGTGCCACCAGCAGAGATATCCCGTTACAGCCCCAGCATTTT. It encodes CATSRDIPLQPQHF.

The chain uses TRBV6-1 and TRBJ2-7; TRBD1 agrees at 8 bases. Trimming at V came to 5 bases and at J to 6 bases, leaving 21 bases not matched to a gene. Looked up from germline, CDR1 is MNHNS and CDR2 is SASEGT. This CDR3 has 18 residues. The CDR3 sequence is CASSHQPKTTGDSSEQYF. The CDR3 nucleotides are TGTGCCAGCAGTCATCAACCCAAGACGACAGGGGATTCATCCGAGCAGTACTTC.

As DNA, the CDR3 is TGTGCCACCAGTGATTTTAGTAGGGTCGACTACGAGCAGTACTTC. This sequence encodes CATSDFSRVDYEQYF. The rearrangement joins TRBV24-1 to TRBJ2-7; D remains ambiguous. The V gene's germline CDR1 is KGHDR and CDR2 SFDVKD. Trimming cost V 1 base and J 3 bases, with 12 bases left between them. This CDR3 spans 15 amino acids.

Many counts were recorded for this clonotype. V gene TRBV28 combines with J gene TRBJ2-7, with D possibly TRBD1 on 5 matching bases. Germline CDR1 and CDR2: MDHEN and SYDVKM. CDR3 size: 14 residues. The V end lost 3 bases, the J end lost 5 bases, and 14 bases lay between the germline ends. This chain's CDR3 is CASSLAVGRHEQYF. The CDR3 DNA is TGTGCCAGCAGTTTGGCGGTGGGGCGGCACGAGCAGTACTTC.

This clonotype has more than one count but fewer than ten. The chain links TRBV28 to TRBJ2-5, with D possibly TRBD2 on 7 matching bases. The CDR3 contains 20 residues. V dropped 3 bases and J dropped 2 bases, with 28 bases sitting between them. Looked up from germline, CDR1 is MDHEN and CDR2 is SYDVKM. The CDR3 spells CASSFVHWGAGETIQETQYF. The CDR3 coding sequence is TGTGCCAGCAGTTTCGTACACTGGGGGGCGGGAGAGACCATACAAGAGACCCAGTACTTC.

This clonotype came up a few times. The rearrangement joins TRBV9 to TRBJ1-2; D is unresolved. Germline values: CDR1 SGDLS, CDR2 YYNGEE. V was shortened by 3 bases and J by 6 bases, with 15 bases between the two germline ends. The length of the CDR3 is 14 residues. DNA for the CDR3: TGTGCCAGCAGCGCCGGACTGACTCCTAATGGCTACACCTTC. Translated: CASSAGLTPNGYTF.

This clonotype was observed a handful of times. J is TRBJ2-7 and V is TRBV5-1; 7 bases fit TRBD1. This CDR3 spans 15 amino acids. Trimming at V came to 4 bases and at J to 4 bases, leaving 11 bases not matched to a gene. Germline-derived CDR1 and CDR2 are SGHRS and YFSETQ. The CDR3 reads CASSPTTGTEYEQYF. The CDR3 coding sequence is TGCGCCAGCAGCCCAACAACCGGGACAGAATACGAGCAGTACTTC.

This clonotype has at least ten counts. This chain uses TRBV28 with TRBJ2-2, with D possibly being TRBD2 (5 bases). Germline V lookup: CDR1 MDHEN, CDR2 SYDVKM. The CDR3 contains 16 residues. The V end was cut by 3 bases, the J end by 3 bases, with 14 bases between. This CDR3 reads CASSFEGFYYTGELFF. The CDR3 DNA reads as TGTGCCAGCAGTTTTGAGGGTTTTTATTACACCGGGGAGCTGTTTTTT.

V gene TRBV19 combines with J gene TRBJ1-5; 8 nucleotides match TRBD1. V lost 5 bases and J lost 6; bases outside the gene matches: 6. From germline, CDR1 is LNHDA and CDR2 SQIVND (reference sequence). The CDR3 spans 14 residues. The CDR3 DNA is TGTGCCAGTAGTTTACAGGGGGACTTTCAGCCCCAGCATTTT. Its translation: CASSLQGDFQPQHF.

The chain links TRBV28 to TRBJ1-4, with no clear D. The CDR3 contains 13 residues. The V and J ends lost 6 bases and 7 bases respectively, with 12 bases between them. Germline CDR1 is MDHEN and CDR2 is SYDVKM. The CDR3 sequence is CASRGGWGEKLFF. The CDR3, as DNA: TGTGCCAGCAGGGGAGGGTGGGGTGAAAAACTGTTTTTT.

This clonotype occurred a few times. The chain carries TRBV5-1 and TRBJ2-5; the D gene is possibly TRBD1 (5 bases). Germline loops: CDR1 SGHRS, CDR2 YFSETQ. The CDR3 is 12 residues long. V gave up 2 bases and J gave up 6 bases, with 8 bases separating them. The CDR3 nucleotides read TGCGCCAGCAGCTTAAAGGGGAAGACCCAGTACTTC. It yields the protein CASSLKGKTQYF.

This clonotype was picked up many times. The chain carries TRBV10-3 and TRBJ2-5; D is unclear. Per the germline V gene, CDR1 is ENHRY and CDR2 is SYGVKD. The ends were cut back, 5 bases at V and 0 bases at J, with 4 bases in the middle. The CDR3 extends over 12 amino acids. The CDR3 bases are TGTGCCATCAGTCGGTACCAAGAGACCCAGTACTTC. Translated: CAISRYQETQYF.

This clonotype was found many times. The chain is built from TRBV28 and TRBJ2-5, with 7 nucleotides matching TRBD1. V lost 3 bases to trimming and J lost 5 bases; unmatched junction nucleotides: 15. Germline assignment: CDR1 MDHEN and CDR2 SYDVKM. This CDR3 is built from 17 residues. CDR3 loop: CASSLHPPGQGDETQYF. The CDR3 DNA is TGTGCCAGCAGTTTGCACCCCCCGGGGCAGGGGGACGAGACCCAGTACTTC.

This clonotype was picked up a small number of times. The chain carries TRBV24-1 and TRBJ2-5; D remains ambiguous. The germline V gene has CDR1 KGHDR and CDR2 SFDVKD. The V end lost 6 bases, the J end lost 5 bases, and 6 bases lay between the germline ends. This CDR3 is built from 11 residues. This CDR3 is CATSFAETQYF. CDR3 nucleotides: TGTGCCACCAGTTTTGCGGAGACCCAGTACTTC.

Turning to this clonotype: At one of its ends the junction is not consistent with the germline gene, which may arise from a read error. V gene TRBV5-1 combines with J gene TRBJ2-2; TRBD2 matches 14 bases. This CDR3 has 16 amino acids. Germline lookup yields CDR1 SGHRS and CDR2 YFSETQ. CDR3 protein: CASSLAGTSGRGELLF. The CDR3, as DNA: TGCGCCAGCAGCTTGGCGGGGACTAGCGGGAGAGGGGAGCTGCTTTTT.

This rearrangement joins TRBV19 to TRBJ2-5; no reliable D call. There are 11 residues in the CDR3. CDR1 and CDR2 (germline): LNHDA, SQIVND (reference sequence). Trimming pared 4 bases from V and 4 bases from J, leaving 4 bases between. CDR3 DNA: TGTGCCAGTAGTACCCGAGAGACCCAGTACTTC. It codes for CASSTRETQYF.

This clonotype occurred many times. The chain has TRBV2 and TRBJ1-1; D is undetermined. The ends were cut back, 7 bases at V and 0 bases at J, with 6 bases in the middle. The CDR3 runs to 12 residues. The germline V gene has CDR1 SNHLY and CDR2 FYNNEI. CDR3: CASISMNTEAFF. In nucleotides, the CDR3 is TGTGCCAGCATATCCATGAACACTGAAGCTTTCTTT.

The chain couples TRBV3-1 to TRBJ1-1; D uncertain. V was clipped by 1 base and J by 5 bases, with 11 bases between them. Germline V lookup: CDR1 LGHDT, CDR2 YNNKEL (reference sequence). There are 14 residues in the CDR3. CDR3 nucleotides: TGTGCCAGCAGCCAAGGGGTCGTTGGGACTGAAGCTTTCTTT. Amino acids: CASSQGVVGTEAFF.

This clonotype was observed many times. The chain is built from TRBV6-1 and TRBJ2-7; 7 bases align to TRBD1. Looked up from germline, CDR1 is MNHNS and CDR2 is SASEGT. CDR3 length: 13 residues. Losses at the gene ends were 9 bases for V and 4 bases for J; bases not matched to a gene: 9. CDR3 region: CASAPGQHYEQYF. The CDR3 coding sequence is TGTGCCAGTGCACCGGGACAGCATTACGAGCAGTACTTC.